In its sample, the clone carrying this T cell receptor beta chain was seen a few times. What it binds is unknown. The data belong to a study of human T cells and chemical hapten exposure. Trimming took 2 bases from V and 3 from J, leaving 10 bases between them. The CDR3 runs to 15 residues. Germline CDR1 and CDR2: SGHTA and FQGNSA. Points from the study as a whole: The formation of large CDR3 similarity clusters by expanded TCRs significantly exceeded that of controls.

Time point reported: patch test 1, 2 weeks after DPC sensitization. As to treatment: therapeutic diphenylcyclopropenone sensitization with weekly scalp DPC. What the library attached to individual cDNA molecules were unique molecular identifiers. TCRdb re-analysed the RACE reads in MiXCR, keeping a single row per CDR3 protein. The table lists some 120,000 distinct CDR3 sequences, about an eighth of them singletons, with roughly 1.3% in the top ten. The V and J genes are TRBV7-2 and TRBJ2-2, with D unresolved. The sample in question was whole blood, obtained in connection with sensitization to the hapten diphenylcyclopropenone (DPC). The receptor's source is a woman between 45 and 60 years old with alopecia areata. Some clones in this sample may be carry-over from other donors' samples. The CDR3 DNA follows: TGTGCCAGCAGCTTAAAGTATAGGGACACCGGGGAGCTGTTTTTT. It translates to CASSLKYRDTGELFF.